These 13 T cell receptor beta chains were all obtained from the same sample, sequenced in a study of T cells after yellow fever vaccination. TCRdb itself ran the 5' RACE reads through MiXCR, one entry per CDR3 protein. The sample lists some 560,000 distinct CDR3 sequences; about 15% were seen once. The starting material was PBMCs, obtained about 5 days after the first yellow fever vaccination. These receptors originate from a man between 18 and 35 years old who received the YFV17D yellow fever vaccine.

A few counts support this clonotype. The CDR3 nucleotides are TGCAGTGCTAGGGCCCTGGTGTCTGGAAACACCATATATTTT. Its protein is CSARALVSGNTIYF. This chain joins TRBV20-1 and TRBJ1-3, with unresolved D. V dropped 3 bases and J dropped 1 base, with 10 bases sitting between them. The germline V gene has CDR1 DFQATT and CDR2 SNEGSKA (reference sequence). This CDR3 contains 14 residues.

This sequence joins TRBV7-2 and TRBJ1-3; D gene ambiguous. Trimming stripped 5 bases from V and 2 bases from J, with 7 bases between. The CDR3 totals 13 residues. Germline lookup yields CDR1 SGHTA and CDR2 FQGNSA. The CDR3 DNA is TGTGCCAGCAGCCCCCAAGCTGGAAACACCATATATTTT. It translates to CASSPQAGNTIYF.

The J gene is TRBJ2-1, the V gene TRBV9; TRBD2 agrees at 7 bases. Germline V gives CDR1 SGDLS, CDR2 YYNGEE. The trim removed 0 bases at V and 5 bases at J, leaving 5 bases unmatched. The CDR3 is made up of 15 amino acids. The CDR3 loop is CASSVVRGGNNEQFF. CDR3 nucleotides: TGTGCCAGCAGCGTAGTAAGGGGAGGGAACAATGAGCAGTTCTTC.

This clonotype has more than one count but fewer than ten. This chain connects TRBV14 to TRBJ1-6, with D unresolved. The CDR3 has 15 residues. Germline V gene sequence: CDR1 SGHDN, CDR2 FVKESK. V dropped 3 bases and J dropped 7 bases, with 13 bases sitting between them. CDR3 protein: CASSQSFTPNSPLHF. Written as DNA, the CDR3 is TGTGCCAGCAGCCAGTCTTTCACCCCCAATTCACCCCTCCACTTT.

The chain uses TRBV5-1 and TRBJ2-3, with 10 nucleotides matching TRBD1. This CDR3 region has 14 residues. The J segment lost 8 bases and the V segment lost 9 bases, leaving 12 bases of the junction unmatched. Germline CDR1 reads SGHRS; CDR2 reads YFSETQ. The chain's CDR3 is CATGTGVDSVTQYF. The CDR3 region has the DNA TGCGCCACGGGGACAGGGGTTGACAGTGTTACGCAGTATTTT. The full variable domain, in which reference TRBV5-1 and TRBJ2-3 provide the parts outside the CDR3, is KAGVTQTPRYLIKTRGQQVTLSCSPISGHRSVSWYQQTPGQGLQFLFEYFSETQRNKGNFPGRFSGRQFSNSRSEMNVSTLELGDSALYLCATGTGVDSVTQYFGPGTRLTVL.

This clonotype was picked up a small number of times. V usage is TRBV12-3 or TRBV12-4 and J usage is TRBJ2-7; 12 nucleotides line up with TRBD2. This CDR3 region has 15 residues. The J segment lost 2 bases and the V segment lost 6 bases, leaving 5 bases of the junction unmatched. CDR3 nucleotide sequence: TGTGCCAGCAGCAGAACTAGCGGGGGGCCCTACGAGCAGTACTTC. This encodes CASSRTSGGPYEQYF.

This chain links TRBV20-1 with TRBJ1-6; unclear D gene. Germline V gene lookup returns CDR1 DFQATT and CDR2 SNEGSKA (reference sequence). V was cut by 0 bases and J by 10 bases, with 7 bases left in between. The CDR3 is made up of 12 amino acids. The CDR3 loop is CSARDEGSPLHF. The CDR3 DNA is TGCAGTGCTAGAGATGAGGGCTCACCCCTCCACTTT.

In this sample, this clonotype turned up many times. This chain connects TRBV11-2 to TRBJ2-5; 11 positions agree with TRBD2. The V and J ends lost 5 bases and 5 bases, in that order; junction bases with no gene match: 16. Germline V lookup: CDR1 SGHAT, CDR2 FQNNGV. The CDR3 extends over 18 amino acids. This CDR3 is CASSPKGVSGGAYETQYF. CDR3 in DNA: TGTGCCAGCAGCCCCAAAGGAGTTAGCGGGGGGGCCTACGAGACCCAGTACTTC.

The table lists this clonotype with many counts. The chain couples TRBV5-1 to TRBJ2-3; TRBD2 matches at 10 bases. There are 16 residues in the CDR3. The V segment lost 4 bases and the J segment 5 bases; nucleotides outside the gene matches: 10. CDR1 and CDR2 from the germline V gene are SGHRS and YFSETQ. The CDR3 DNA sequence: TGCGCCAGCAGCATGAGCGGGGGGGCCGAGGTAGATACGCAGTATTTT. Encoded protein: CASSMSGGAEVDTQYF.

The chain joins TRBV5-1 to TRBJ2-7; a possible D gene is TRBD2 (6 bases). In germline, CDR1 is SGHRS, CDR2 YFSETQ. The CDR3 runs 14 residues. Trimming removed 5 bases at V and 12 bases at J, with 24 bases between. This CDR3 is CASRQQNAGDGGYF. The DNA for the CDR3 is TGCGCCAGCAGACAACAAAACGCCGGGGACGGGGGGTACTTC.

V usage is TRBV18 and J usage is TRBJ1-5; 8 nucleotides align to TRBD1. J gave up 5 bases and V 3 bases, and 9 bases lay outside the gene matches. Germline assignment: CDR1 KGHSH and CDR2 LQKENI. The CDR3 covers 16 residues. The CDR3 DNA reads as TGTGCCAGCTCACCCTTTTCCGTGACAGGGGATCAGCCCCAGCATTTT. Amino acids: CASSPFSVTGDQPQHF.

The chain recombines TRBV4-3 with TRBJ2-2, with TRBD1 matching 7 bases. There are 19 residues in the CDR3. V lost 4 bases and J lost 5; bases outside the gene matches: 19. Germline assignment: CDR1 LGHNA and CDR2 YSLEER. CDR3 in amino acids: CASSPWDSNTPVGTGELFF. In nucleotides, the CDR3 is TGCGCCAGCAGCCCCTGGGACAGTAATACCCCGGTAGGGACCGGGGAGCTGTTTTTT.

This rearrangement joins TRBV12-3 or TRBV12-4 to TRBJ2-1; 7 bases map to TRBD1. Trimming at V came to 5 bases and at J to 4 bases, leaving 8 bases not matched to a gene. CDR3 length equals 15 residues. CDR3 region: CASSLHRGRYNEQFF. The CDR3 nucleotides read TGTGCCAGCAGTCTCCACAGGGGACGGTACAATGAGCAGTTCTTC.